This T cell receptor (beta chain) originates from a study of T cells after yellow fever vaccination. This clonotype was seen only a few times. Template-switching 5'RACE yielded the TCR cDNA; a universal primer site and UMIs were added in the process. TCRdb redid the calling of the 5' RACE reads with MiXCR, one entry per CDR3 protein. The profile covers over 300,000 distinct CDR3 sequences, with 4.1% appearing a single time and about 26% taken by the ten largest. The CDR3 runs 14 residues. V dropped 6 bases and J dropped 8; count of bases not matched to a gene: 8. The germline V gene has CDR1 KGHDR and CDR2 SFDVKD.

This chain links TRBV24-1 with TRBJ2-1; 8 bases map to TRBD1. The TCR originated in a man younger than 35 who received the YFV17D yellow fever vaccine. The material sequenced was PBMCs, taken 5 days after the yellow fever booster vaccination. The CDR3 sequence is CATSHPQGADEQFF. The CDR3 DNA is TGTGCCACCAGTCATCCGCAGGGGGCAGATGAGCAGTTCTTC.